This entry concerns a single T cell receptor (beta chain). The data were taken from a study of blood T cell repertoires in COVID-19. CDR1 and CDR2 from the germline V gene are SGHRS and YFSETQ. The ends lost 0 bases at V and 1 base at J; junction bases unmatched: 7. This CDR3 has 17 amino acids. The assay was immunoSEQ multiplex PCR, and TCRdb's table has in-frame clones only and misses some. The repertoire holds around 86,000 clones, with roughly 88% as singletons. The chain couples TRBV5-1 to TRBJ2-5, with 9 bases aligning to TRBD2. The specimen sequenced was peripheral blood. This sequence originates from a human donor in a cohort sampled during active COVID-19. The DNA for the CDR3 is TGCGCCAGCAGCTTGGCCGGAGCGGGAGGTGCCCAAGAGACCCAGTACTTC. It specifies CASSLAGAGGAQETQYF.